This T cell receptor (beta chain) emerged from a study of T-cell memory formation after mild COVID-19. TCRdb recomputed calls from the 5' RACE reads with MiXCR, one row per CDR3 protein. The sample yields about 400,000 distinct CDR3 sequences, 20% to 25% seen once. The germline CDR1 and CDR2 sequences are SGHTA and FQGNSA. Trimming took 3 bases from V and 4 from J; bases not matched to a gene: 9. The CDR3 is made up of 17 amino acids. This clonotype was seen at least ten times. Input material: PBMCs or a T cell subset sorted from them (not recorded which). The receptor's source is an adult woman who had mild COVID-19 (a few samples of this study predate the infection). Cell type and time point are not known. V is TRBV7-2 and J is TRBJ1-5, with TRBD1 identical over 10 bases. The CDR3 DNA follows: TGTGCCAGCAGCTTTATCCCTGACAGGGGGCCGAATCAGCCCCAGCATTTT. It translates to CASSFIPDRGPNQPQHF.